The 27 T cell receptor beta chains listed next were all sequenced from one sample in a study of cytomegalovirus exposure and HLA in healthy donors. Primers: 60 Vbeta forward and 13 Jbeta reverse. Profiling relied on immunoSEQ multiplex PCR, and the TCRdb table lists in-frame clones only, not all of them. Among fewer than 250,000 clones listed, around 79% were seen once. The specimen sequenced was PBMCs. The receptors stem from a woman in her late teens or twenties in good health and CMV-seronegative.

V usage is TRBV29-1 and J usage is TRBJ1-1; D is uncertain. Trimming pared 5 bases from V and 0 bases from J, leaving 16 bases between. The CDR3 consists of 15 residues. CDR1 SQVTM and CDR2 ANQGSEA come from the germline V gene. CDR3 in DNA: TGCAGCGTTAAATCTTGGGCCGCTATGAACACTGAAGCTTTCTTT. Residues: CSVKSWAAMNTEAFF.

The chain links TRBV5-6 to TRBJ2-2; D is unresolved. This CDR3 region has 16 residues. The V end was cut by 4 bases, the J end by 2 bases, with 15 bases between. Germline V gene sequence: CDR1 SGHDT, CDR2 YYEEEE. CDR3 sequence: CASSHSFYQNTGELFF. The CDR3 nucleotides are TGTGCCAGCAGCCACTCATTCTACCAAAACACCGGGGAGCTGTTTTTT.

This clone was counted only a few times. The V gene is TRBV29-1, the J gene TRBJ2-5, with TRBD1 as a possible D gene (5 bases). V lost 4 bases and J 5 bases, leaving 11 bases between the germline ends. CDR3 size: 12 residues. Germline V gene sequence: CDR1 SQVTM, CDR2 ANQGSEA. CDR3: CSVGAGRETQYF. The CDR3 DNA sequence: TGCAGCGTTGGGGCAGGGCGGGAGACCCAGTACTTC.

This chain uses TRBV5-1 with TRBJ2-5; 8 bases match TRBD1. Trimming cost V 4 bases and J 2 bases; bases outside gene matches: 13. Germline V gene data show CDR1 as SGHRS and CDR2 as YFSETQ. The CDR3 has 17 residues. The CDR3 here is CASSHGRTGWHQETQYF. DNA of the CDR3: TGCGCCAGCAGCCATGGAAGGACAGGGTGGCATCAAGAGACCCAGTACTTC. The variable domain in full, with the rest retrieved from reference TRBV5-1 and TRBJ2-5, is KAGVTQTPRYLIKTRGQQVTLSCSPISGHRSVSWYQQTPGQGLQFLFEYFSETQRNKGNFPGRFSGRQFSNSRSEMNVSTLELGDSALYLCASSHGRTGWHQETQYFGPGTRLLVL.

The chain links TRBV28 to TRBJ1-5; the match to TRBD1 covers 9 bases. The V gene's germline CDR1 is MDHEN and CDR2 SYDVKM. V was pared by 7 bases and J by 2 bases, with 6 bases of the junction left unmatched. This CDR3 region has 15 residues. The DNA of the CDR3 is TGTGCCAGCACAATTACAGGGGGCGGCAATCAGCCCCAGCATTTT. It is translated as CASTITGGGNQPQHF.

Only a few counts were recorded for this clone. The rearrangement joins TRBV5-1 to TRBJ2-1, with a tentative D call TRBD1 (6 bases). Germline values: CDR1 SGHRS, CDR2 YFSETQ. This CDR3 contains 14 residues. Deletions cut 4 bases from V and 5 bases from J, with 13 bases between. In nucleotides, the CDR3 is TGCGCCAGCAGCATCCGGGACACTCACAATGAGCAGTTCTTC. Encoded protein: CASSIRDTHNEQFF.

J is TRBJ1-1 and V is TRBV5-1; 10 bases line up with TRBD1. The V gene end was trimmed by 4 bases and the J gene end by 8 bases; junction bases not matched to a gene: 5. The CDR3 is 13 residues long. Germline V gene sequence: CDR1 SGHRS, CDR2 YFSETQ. DNA of the CDR3: TGCGCCAGCAGCCTGGACAGGGGGAGAGAAGCTTTCTTT. It is translated as CASSLDRGREAFF. The full variable domain, its missing parts supplied by reference TRBV5-1 and TRBJ1-1, is KAGVTQTPRYLIKTRGQQVTLSCSPISGHRSVSWYQQTPGQGLQFLFEYFSETQRNKGNFPGRFSGRQFSNSRSEMNVSTLELGDSALYLCASSLDRGREAFFGQGTRLTVV.

V and J are TRBV2 and TRBJ2-1; TRBD1 aligns across 8 bases. The germline CDR1 and CDR2 sequences are SNHLY and FYNNEI. V gave up 3 bases and J gave up 0 bases; unmatched junction bases: 1. The CDR3 length is 15 residues. CDR3 nucleotides: TGTGCCAGCAGTGACAGGGGGCCCTCCTACAATGAGCAGTTCTTC. Its translation is CASSDRGPSYNEQFF.

This sequence joins TRBV27 and TRBJ2-6, with TRBD2 matching 12 bases. The junction had 8 bases not matched to a gene; V was cut back by 5 bases and J by 3 bases. The germline gives CDR1 MNHEY, CDR2 SMNVEV (reference sequence). The CDR3 runs 18 residues. The CDR3 protein is CASSTLAGGPGGANVLTF. The CDR3 nucleotides read TGTGCCAGCAGTACTCTAGCGGGAGGGCCTGGTGGGGCCAACGTCCTGACTTTC.

This chain joins TRBV7-9 and TRBJ2-1, with D maybe TRBD2 (7 bases). Germline V gives CDR1 SEHNR, CDR2 FQNEAQ (reference sequence). V was shortened by 1 base and J by 8 bases, with 15 bases between the two germline ends. The length of the CDR3 is 15 residues. The DNA for the CDR3 is TGTGCCAGCAGCTTAGGGGGGCGGGAGAGGCATGAGCAGTTCTTC. This codes for CASSLGGRERHEQFF.

The chain links TRBV30 to TRBJ2-3; 7 bases align to TRBD2. Trimming cost V 5 bases and J 1 base; bases outside gene matches: 9. The CDR3 sequence is 15 residues long. Germline V CDR1 and CDR2: GTSNPN, SVGIG (reference sequence). Written as DNA, the CDR3 is TGTGCCTGGGCTGGGTCGGGAGGAGGCACAGATACGCAGTATTTT. Translated, it gives CAWAGSGGGTDTQYF.

The rearrangement joins TRBV7-9 to TRBJ2-7, with a weak D call TRBD1 (6 bases). V was cut by 4 bases and J by 3 bases, with 28 bases left in between. The CDR3 consists of 19 residues. Germline assignment: CDR1 SEHNR and CDR2 FQNEAQ (reference sequence). Here the CDR3 DNA reads TGTGCCAGCAGCTACACCCCCTCAACTTGGACGACAGGATACTACGAGCAGTACTTC. The encoded protein is CASSYTPSTWTTGYYEQYF. Based on the CDR3 plus reference TRBV7-9 and TRBJ2-7, the full variable domain is DTGVSQNPRHKITKRGQNVTFRCDPISEHNRLYWYRQTLGQGPEFLTYFQNEAQLEKSRLLSDRFSAERPKGSFSTLEIQRTEQGDSAMYLCASSYTPSTWTTGYYEQYFGPGTRLTVT.

The chain recombines TRBV27 with TRBJ1-4; D is unclear. The V end lost 3 bases, the J end lost 10 bases, and 12 bases lay between the germline ends. There are 13 residues in the CDR3. Germline values: CDR1 MNHEY, CDR2 SMNVEV (reference sequence). CDR3 loop: CASSFSLGGKLFF. The DNA of the CDR3 is TGTGCCAGCAGTTTTTCTCTCGGCGGAAAACTGTTTTTT.

The chain joins TRBV28 to TRBJ1-2; D not certain. This CDR3 spans 13 amino acids. Germline values: CDR1 MDHEN, CDR2 SYDVKM. Trimming cost V 5 bases and J 6 bases, with 13 bases left between them. The CDR3 loop is CASSPSEADGYTF. CDR3 sequence (DNA): TGTGCCAGCAGTCCCTCCGAGGCTGATGGCTACACCTTC.

The rearrangement links TRBV5-1 to TRBJ2-3, with 11 bases identical to TRBD2. V was pared by 0 bases and J by 6 bases, with 12 bases of the junction left unmatched. In germline, CDR1 is SGHRS, CDR2 YFSETQ. The CDR3 is 18 residues long. The CDR3 coding sequence is TGCGCCAGCAGCTTGGTGAAACCGGGACTAGCGGTTGGTGATACGCAGTATTTT. This translates into CASSLVKPGLAVGDTQYF.

The J gene is TRBJ2-1, the V gene TRBV10-3, with 7 bases identical to TRBD2. Germline loops: CDR1 ENHRY, CDR2 SYGVKD. The CDR3 loop spans 14 amino acids. V was clipped by 5 bases and J by 7 bases; unmatched bases: 8. CDR3 in DNA: TGTGCCATCAGTCGTCTAGCGGAGACTAATGAGCAGTTCTTC. Translated, it gives CAISRLAETNEQFF.

The chain recombines TRBV14 with TRBJ1-2; TRBD1 is a possible D gene (5 bases). Trimming stripped 3 bases from V and 1 base from J, with 12 bases between. The CDR3 spans 15 residues. From germline, CDR1 is SGHDN and CDR2 FVKESK. The CDR3 loop is CASSHLGGDNYGYTF. As DNA, the CDR3 is TGTGCCAGCAGCCATCTGGGGGGAGATAACTATGGCTACACCTTC.

This rearrangement joins TRBV19 to TRBJ1-5; weak D call: TRBD1 (5 bases). V was trimmed by 7 bases and J by 5 bases, leaving 15 bases between them. Germline loops: CDR1 LNHDA, CDR2 SQIVND (reference sequence). The length of the CDR3 is 14 residues. This CDR3 is CASNKGPSHQPQHF. The CDR3 DNA sequence: TGTGCCAGTAACAAGGGGCCCTCTCATCAGCCCCAGCATTTT.

The rearrangement links TRBV30 to TRBJ2-5; D unresolved. CDR1 GTSNPN and CDR2 SVGIG come from the germline V gene (reference sequence). The CDR3 extends over 16 amino acids. Between the trimmed V and J ends, which lost 1 base and 3 bases, there was a span of 18 bases. CDR3 coding DNA: TGTGCCTGGAGTGGCCCAAGGCTTGGTGGAGAAGAGACCCAGTACTTC. Amino acid sequence: CAWSGPRLGGEETQYF.

V gene TRBV11-3 combines with J gene TRBJ2-7; D possibly corresponds to TRBD1 (6 bases). The germline V gene encodes CDR1 SGHNT and CDR2 YENEEA. The CDR3 runs to 15 residues. The V and J ends lost 5 bases and 5 bases respectively, with 19 bases between them. CDR3 nucleotides: TGTGCCAGCAGCCAGGGGCGCCAGGGCAGTCACGAGCAGTACTTC. It specifies CASSQGRQGSHEQYF. The whole variable domain, remainder taken from reference TRBV11-3 and TRBJ2-7, is EAGVVQSPRYKIIEKKQPVAFWCNPISGHNTLYWYLQNLGQGPELLIRYENEEAVDDSQLPKDRFSAERLKGVDSTLKIQPAELGDSAVYLCASSQGRQGSHEQYFGPGTRLTVT.

V gene TRBV2 combines with J gene TRBJ2-1; a possible D gene is TRBD2 (7 bases). The CDR3 has 15 residues. V was cut by 3 bases and J by 5 bases, with 14 bases left in between. Per the germline V gene, CDR1 is SNHLY and CDR2 is FYNNEI. The CDR3 is CASSERGGAHNEQFF. The CDR3 DNA reads as TGTGCCAGCAGTGAGAGGGGGGGCGCACACAATGAGCAGTTCTTC.

This clone was counted only a few times. This CDR3 reads CASSSDTEAFF. The CDR3 DNA reads as TGCGCCAGCAGCTCAGATACTGAAGCTTTCTTT. The chain has TRBV4-1 and TRBJ1-1; D is ambiguous. Trimming pared 5 bases from V and 5 bases from J, leaving 6 bases between. Germline loops: CDR1 MGHRA, CDR2 YSYEKL. The CDR3 is 11 amino acids.

This chain connects TRBV5-1 to TRBJ2-7, with 9 bases matching TRBD1. The CDR3 is 15 amino acids. J gave up 6 bases and V 3 bases, and 10 bases lay outside the gene matches. Germline CDR1 SGHRS, CDR2 YFSETQ. DNA for the CDR3: TGCGCCAGCAGCTCCGCCGGGACAGGGTCCACCGAGCAGTACTTC. The encoded protein is CASSSAGTGSTEQYF.

The rearrangement uses TRBV9 and TRBJ2-1; 7 nucleotides match TRBD1. CDR1 SGDLS and CDR2 YYNGEE come from the germline V gene. Trimming cost V 0 bases and J 0 bases; bases outside gene matches: 3. The CDR3 runs 16 residues. CDR3 sequence (DNA): TGTGCCAGCAGCGTAGAGGGGGCAAGCTCCTACAATGAGCAGTTCTTC. It yields the protein CASSVEGASSYNEQFF.

This clone was seen a few times. The rearrangement joins TRBV7-7 to TRBJ2-3, with D tentatively TRBD1 (5 bases). The CDR3 is 14 amino acids. Germline lookup yields CDR1 SSHAT and CDR2 FNYEAQ (reference sequence). DNA for the CDR3: TGTGCTACCAAACAGGTTTTCAGCACAGATACGCAGTATTTT. Translating it yields CATKQVFSTDTQYF.

This clone was seen only once. J is TRBJ1-1 and V is TRBV7-8; D is perhaps TRBD1 (6 bases). The CDR3 is made up of 17 amino acids. Germline V gene sequence: CDR1 SGHVS, CDR2 FQNEAQ. V was trimmed by 5 bases and J by 7 bases, leaving 26 bases between them. In nucleotides, the CDR3 is TGTGCCAGCAGCCCTGAGGGCGGAATTGGGACATCAGGTGAAGCTTTCTTT. Its protein product is CASSPEGGIGTSGEAFF.

CDR3 sequence (DNA): TGTGCCAGCAGCTTTGGACTCAGCTCCTACAATGAGCAGTTCTTC. Protein: CASSFGLSSYNEQFF. The chain uses TRBV2 and TRBJ2-1, with D possibly matching TRBD2 (5 bases). Germline assignment: CDR1 SNHLY and CDR2 FYNNEI. Trimming took off 6 bases at V and 0 bases at J, with 12 bases between the two ends. The CDR3 runs to 15 residues.